Listed below are T cell receptor beta chains from one sample, sequenced in a study of T cell repertoires in cytomegalovirus infection. Each CDR3 protein gets one entry after TCRdb re-called the reads with MiXCR. The sample lists some 180,000 distinct CDR3 sequences, 7.5% to 10% occurring once. Sequencing was carried out using PBMCs. The receptors stem from a human donor in good health (CMV status not recorded). Some clones in this sample may be carry-over from other donors' samples. Each CDR3 is given with its conserved first and last residue. Each record gives: D gene, J gene, V gene, clone size, CDR3 DNA, CDR3 protein. The D gene is left open where the match is weak. Rows give clone size only sometimes, using once, few, many, or a class for an expanded clone.

- TRBJ1-6 TRBV14 many TGTGCCAGCAGCCAAGAATTACAGGAGAATTCACCCCTCCACTTT CASSQELQENSPLHF
TRBD2 TRBJ2-1 TRBV29-1 few TGCAGCGTTGGGGGACTAGCGGGAGTTGGGTCCTACAATGAGCAGTTCTTC CSVGGLAGVGSYNEQFF
- TRBJ1-2 TRBV29-1 few TGCAGCGTTGAACCGACCGGATCCCTTGGCTACACCTTC CSVEPTGSLGYTF
- TRBJ2-2 TRBV7-2 many TGTGCCAGCAGCTTTTCAGGTGCCGGAAACACCGGGGAGCTGTTTTTT CASSFSGAGNTGELFF
- TRBJ1-2 TRBV11-2 few TGTGCCAGCAGCTTAGAATTGTATGGGACCTTCGGCTTC CASSLELYGTFGF
TRBD1 TRBJ2-5 TRBV7-2 many TGTGCCAGCAGCACTTGGGACAGGGTGTACCAAGAGACCCAGTACTTC CASSTWDRVYQETQYF
- TRBJ1-1 TRBV7-2 many TGTGCCAGCAGCTTAATCTTCGGGGGTACTGAAGCTTTCTTT CASSLIFGGTEAFF
- TRBJ1-1 TRBV7-2 many TGTGCCAGCAGCTTAGGATACAAGGCTGAAGCTTTCTTT CASSLGYKAEAFF
TRBD1 TRBJ2-7 TRBV19 - TGTGCCAGTAGTATAGCCGCGACAGGGAGTGGAGAGCAGTACTTC CASSIAATGSGEQYF
- TRBJ1-4 TRBV28 many TGTGCCAGCAGTCAGCCCCCGGGAGCAACTAATGAAAAACTGTTTTTT CASSQPPGATNEKLFF
TRBD1 TRBJ1-5 TRBV7-2 many TGTGCCAGCAACCTACAGGGGAGCAATCAGCCCCAGCATTTT CASNLQGSNQPQHF
TRBD2 TRBJ2-5 TRBV7-2 few TGTGCCAGCAGCCGAAGGGGAGCGGGGGCACAAGAGACCCAGTACTTC CASSRRGAGAQETQYF
- TRBJ2-7 TRBV28 - TGTGCCAGCAGTTTCTCGGCTCGTGAGCAGTACTTC CASSFSAREQYF
- TRBJ2-3 TRBV7-2 few TGTGCCAGCAGCCTCATAGTAGCAGATACGCAGTATTTT CASSLIVADTQYF
- TRBJ1-6 TRBV3-1 few TGTGCCAGCAGCCAAGAGGGGGGTTCACCCCTCCACTTT CASSQEGGSPLHF
- TRBJ1-1 TRBV7-8 few TGTGCCAGCAGTCTCCAGGGGAACCTGAACACTGAAGCTTTCTTT CASSLQGNLNTEAFF
TRBD1 TRBJ1-3 TRBV7-2 many TGTGCCAGCAGCGAAACCAGGGGGCCCTCTGGAAACACCATATATTTT CASSETRGPSGNTIYF
- TRBJ1-5 TRBV7-2 many TGTGCCAGCAGCGAACAGGGTTATAGCAATCAGCCCCAGCATTTT CASSEQGYSNQPQHF